This TCR beta chain was identified during a study of blood T cell repertoires in COVID-19. The germline V gene encodes CDR1 SQVTM and CDR2 ANQGSEA. The CDR3 runs 13 residues. The V end was cut by 5 bases, the J end by 4 bases, with 12 bases between. TCRdb's copy holds only in-frame clones and misses some; the assay was immunoSEQ multiplex PCR. Seen here are around 290,000 clones, approximately 90% observed once, and the top ten hold roughly 4.8%. The rearrangement uses TRBV29-1 and TRBJ2-1, with D perhaps TRBD1 (6 bases). Sequencing was carried out using peripheral blood. This TCR was recovered from a man in his forties with acute or convalescent COVID-19. The CDR3 sequence: CSVPGEGYNEQFF. The CDR3 nucleotides read TGCAGCGTTCCAGGGGAAGGGTACAATGAGCAGTTCTTC.